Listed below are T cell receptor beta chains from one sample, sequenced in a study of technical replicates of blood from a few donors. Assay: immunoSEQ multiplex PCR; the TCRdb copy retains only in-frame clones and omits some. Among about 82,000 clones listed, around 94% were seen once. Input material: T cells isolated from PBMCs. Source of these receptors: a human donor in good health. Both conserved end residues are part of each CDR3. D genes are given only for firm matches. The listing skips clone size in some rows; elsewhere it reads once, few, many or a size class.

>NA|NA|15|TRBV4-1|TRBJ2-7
CASSQVPGHTYEQYF
TGCGCCAGCAGCCAAGTCCCGGGACATACCTACGAGCAGTACTTC
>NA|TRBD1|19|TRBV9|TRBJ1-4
CASSVTPGQGSATNEKLFF
TGTGCCAGCAGCGTGACGCCGGGACAGGGGAGCGCAACTAATGAAAAACTGTTTTTT
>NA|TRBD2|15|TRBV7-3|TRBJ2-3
CASSTSGVYTDTQYF
TGTGCCAGCAGCACGAGCGGGGTTTACACAGATACGCAGTATTTT
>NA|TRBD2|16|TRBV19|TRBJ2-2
CASRHRLAGHTGELFF
TGTGCCAGTAGGCACAGACTAGCGGGACACACCGGGGAGCTGTTTTTT
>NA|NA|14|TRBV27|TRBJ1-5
CASSLHRGGQPQHF
TGTGCCAGCAGTCTCCATCGGGGGGGTCAGCCCCAGCATTTT
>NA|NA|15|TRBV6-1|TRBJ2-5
CASSEQPQYQETQYF
TGTGCCAGCAGTGAACAACCTCAGTACCAAGAGACCCAGTACTTC
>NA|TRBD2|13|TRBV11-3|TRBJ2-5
CASSLEAGRGQYF
TGTGCCAGCAGCTTAGAAGCGGGGAGGGGCCAGTACTTC
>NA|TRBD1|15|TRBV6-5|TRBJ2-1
CASSYLGQGDYEQFF
TGTGCCAGCAGTTACTTGGGACAGGGTGATTATGAGCAGTTCTTC
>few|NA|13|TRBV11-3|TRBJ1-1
CASSFTSNTEAFF
TGTGCCAGCAGCTTCACATCGAACACTGAAGCTTTCTTT
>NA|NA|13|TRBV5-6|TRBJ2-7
CASSLTRGYEQYF
TGTGCCAGCAGCTTAACTCGCGGCTACGAGCAGTACTTC